In its sample, the clone carrying this T cell receptor beta chain was seen many times. The data are from a study of spatial heterogeneity in lung cancer. TCRdb independently ran MiXCR on the 5' RACE reads; one entry per CDR3 protein. The table shows around 110,000 distinct CDR3 sequences, with about 12% occurring only once. CDR1 SGHDN and CDR2 FVKESK come from the germline V gene. V lost 0 bases, J lost 5 bases, and 11 bases lay in between. The CDR3 sequence is 14 residues long. Specified time point: blood at routine non-recurrence follow-up after resection. Whole RNA, which was extracted from tumor, nontumor lung tissue or frozen PBMC, was sequenced without any cell sorting.

This sample comprised PBMCs, obtained at follow-up. The chain recombines TRBV14 with TRBJ2-7; D is uncertain. This clonotype originated in a male donor with early-stage non-small cell lung cancer. The CDR3 sequence is CASSQDSRGHEQYF. Here the CDR3 DNA reads TGTGCCAGCAGCCAAGATTCCCGAGGCCACGAGCAGTACTTC.